This T cell receptor beta chain comes out of a study of T cell responses to AZD1222 COVID-19 vaccine. General study results and limits: Rises in breadth and depth of Spike-specific TCRs came after two AZD1222 doses.

Germline values: CDR1 ENHRY, CDR2 SYGVKD. CDR3 length: 14 residues. V dropped 5 bases and J dropped 7 bases, with 15 bases sitting between them. The method was immunoSEQ multiplex PCR; TCRdb's version includes in-frame clones alone and lacks a portion of them. The table lists some 130,000 clones, about nine tenths of them singletons. Regarding this clone: The target antigen is unknown.

This receptor was taken from an adult who received the AZD1222 COVID-19 vaccine. The sequenced sample was peripheral blood, obtained 28 days after the second AZD1222 dose. The J gene is TRBJ1-5, the V gene TRBV10-3; tentatively, D is TRBD1 (6 bases). The CDR3 loop reads CAISTGQRDQPQHF. The CDR3 DNA sequence: TGTGCCATCAGTACCGGACAGAGGGACCAGCCCCAGCATTTT.